A single sample is the source of the 22 T cell receptor beta chains below, sequenced in a study of T cells in Graves' hyperthyroidism and ophthalmopathy. The investigators amplified TCR beta CDR3 regions from RNA transcripts. Researchers ran a first-round RT-PCR on the TCR CDR3 using the HTBI primer set. TCRdb recomputed calls from the multiplex PCR reads with MiXCR, one row per CDR3 protein. Among about 640,000 distinct CDR3 sequences, less than 25% were seen once, and the ten largest hold about 34%. Sample: blood. All receptors derive from a man aged 30 to 45 with Graves' ophthalmopathy.

CDR3 loop: CAGGRQLNTEAFF. The CDR3 region has the DNA TGTGCCGGGGGAAGGCAATTGAACACTGAAGCTTTCTTT. The chain uses TRBV2 and TRBJ1-1; tentatively, D is TRBD1 (5 bases). The CDR3 sequence is 13 residues long. V was shortened by 11 bases and J by 0 bases, with 13 bases between the two germline ends. Germline lookup yields CDR1 SNHLY and CDR2 FYNNEI.

This clonotype was seen a handful of times. The V call is TRBV10-3, the J call TRBJ2-7; 8 bases fit TRBD2. Germline CDR1 reads ENHRY; CDR2 reads SYGVKD. Losses at the gene ends were 5 bases for V and 5 bases for J; bases not matched to a gene: 5. CDR3 length: 13 residues. The CDR3 loop is CAISTRGADEQYF. The CDR3 DNA follows: TGTGCCATCAGTACGCGGGGGGCAGACGAGCAGTACTTC.

This clonotype was found many times. The J gene is TRBJ2-7, the V gene TRBV7-8, with TRBD2 as a possible D gene (5 bases). The CDR3 covers 14 residues. Trimming cost V 3 bases and J 6 bases, with 15 bases left between them. In germline, CDR1 is SGHVS, CDR2 FQNEAQ. The CDR3 region is CASSLPSGKTEQYF. CDR3 nucleotide sequence: TGTGCCAGCAGCTTGCCTTCGGGGAAGACCGAGCAGTACTTC.

CDR3 DNA sequence: TGCAGTGCACCCGATACCTCCCGACGCACAGATACGCAGTATTTT. Translated: CSAPDTSRRTDTQYF. The V gene is TRBV20-1, the J gene TRBJ2-3; D not resolved. Germline CDR1 is DFQATT and CDR2 is SNEGSKA (reference sequence). V lost 6 bases to trimming and J lost 1 base, with 17 bases between them. The length of the CDR3 is 15 residues.

The chain joins TRBV24-1 to TRBJ2-3; TRBD1 might be the D (6 bases). The V gene's germline CDR1 is KGHDR and CDR2 SFDVKD. This CDR3 has 14 amino acids. V lost 4 bases and J lost 1, with 8 bases in between. The CDR3 coding sequence is TGTGCCACCAGTGACCACAGGGGCACAGATACGCAGTATTTT. It encodes CATSDHRGTDTQYF.

Comments on this clonotype: Since a much larger clone is just one base distant, this may be a read error. The chain is built from TRBV28 and TRBJ1-1; 8 positions agree with TRBD1. The CDR3 has 17 residues. Germline CDR1 is MDHEN and CDR2 is SYDVKM. J was trimmed by 0 bases and V by 10 bases; bases with no gene match: 16. The CDR3, as DNA: TGTGCCAACAAAGTTTCGGACAGGGTACTTGTGAACACTGAAGCTTTCTTT. Protein: CANKVSDRVLVNTEAFF.

This chain links TRBV14 with TRBJ2-3, with TRBD2 matching 12 bases. Germline loops: CDR1 SGHDN, CDR2 FVKESK. V lost 4 bases, J lost 5 bases, and 7 bases stayed unmatched. The CDR3 has 16 amino acids. The CDR3 loop is CASSLILTSGRDTQYF. DNA for the CDR3: TGTGCCAGCAGCCTGATTTTGACTAGCGGGAGAGATACGCAGTATTTT.

This clonotype has at least ten counts. The V gene is TRBV27, the J gene TRBJ2-7; possibly TRBD1 for D (6 bases). V lost 3 bases, J lost 5 bases, and 11 bases lay in between. CDR1 and CDR2 (germline): MNHEY, SMNVEV (reference sequence). The CDR3 sequence is 13 residues long. The CDR3 DNA reads TGTGCCAGCAGTTTCACAGGGTTCCACGAGCAGTACTTC. This gives the protein CASSFTGFHEQYF.

This clonotype was observed a few times. The chain has TRBV7-9 and TRBJ2-6; D is undetermined. The CDR3 is 17 amino acids. Looked up from germline, CDR1 is SEHNR and CDR2 is FQNEAQ (reference sequence). The V end lost 2 bases, the J end lost 2 bases, and 13 bases lay between the germline ends. The CDR3 region has the DNA TGTGCCAGCAGCTTAAGTTTTCTCGGAGCTGGGGCCAACGTCCTGACTTTC. As protein: CASSLSFLGAGANVLTF.

Only a few counts were recorded for this clonotype. The rearrangement links TRBV9 to TRBJ2-3; D gene unclear. The length of the CDR3 is 12 residues. Trimming cost V 5 bases and J 2 bases, with 6 bases left between them. CDR1 SGDLS and CDR2 YYNGEE come from the germline V gene. The CDR3 DNA reads TGTGCCAGCAGGTCGTTCACAGATACGCAGTATTTT. Its protein is CASRSFTDTQYF.

V gene TRBV24-1 combines with J gene TRBJ2-3; TRBD2 matches 7 bases. Germline CDR1 KGHDR, CDR2 SFDVKD. The CDR3 has 14 residues. After removal of 5 bases from V and 2 bases from J, the junction contained 3 bases not matched to a gene. The CDR3: CATSVGGYTDTQYF. CDR3 nucleotide sequence: TGTGCCACCAGTGTGGGAGGGTACACAGATACGCAGTATTTT.

In this sample, this clonotype turned up many times. This chain uses TRBV9 with TRBJ2-3, with 10 nucleotides matching TRBD1. Trimming removed 4 bases from V and 1 base from J; junction bases left unmatched: 3. CDR1 is SGDLS, CDR2 YYNGEE, per germline. The CDR3 length is 15 residues. CDR3 DNA: TGTGCCAGCAGCCATGGACAGGGGGGCACAGATACGCAGTATTTT. Its protein is CASSHGQGGTDTQYF.

The chain has TRBV29-1 and TRBJ1-1; 8 nucleotides align to TRBD1. In germline, CDR1 is SQVTM, CDR2 ANQGSEA. V gave up 3 bases and J gave up 5 bases; unmatched junction bases: 5. This CDR3 is built from 13 residues. The CDR3 sequence is CSVDETGDTEAFF. The CDR3 bases are TGCAGCGTTGATGAGACAGGGGATACTGAAGCTTTCTTT. Filled out from reference TRBV29-1 and TRBJ1-1, the complete variable domain reads SAVISQKPSRDICQRGTSLTIQCQVDSQVTMMFWYRQQPGQSLTLIATANQGSEATYESGFVIDKFPISRPNLTFSTLTVSNMSPEDSSIYLCSVDETGDTEAFFGQGTRLTVV.

This clonotype showed up many times. The CDR3, as DNA: TGTGCCACCAGTGATTTCGAGACAGGGCGGGACGAGCAGTACTTC. Translating it yields CATSDFETGRDEQYF. The chain carries TRBV24-1 and TRBJ2-7; TRBD1 agrees at 7 bases. J was trimmed by 5 bases and V by 1 base; bases with no gene match: 7. The CDR3 spans 15 residues. Germline V gene lookup returns CDR1 KGHDR and CDR2 SFDVKD.

The V and J genes are TRBV5-6 and TRBJ2-1; 9 bases fit TRBD2. The CDR3 is made up of 15 amino acids. The trim removed 6 bases at V and 4 bases at J, leaving 8 bases unmatched. From germline, CDR1 is SGHDT and CDR2 YYEEEE. The CDR3 DNA follows: TGTGCCAGCACCCCCGGGACTAGCCCTTACAATGAGCAGTTCTTC. It translates to CASTPGTSPYNEQFF.

The chain recombines TRBV27 with TRBJ2-7, with 12 nucleotides matching TRBD2. The CDR3 length is 16 residues. Per germline, CDR1 MNHEY and CDR2 SMNVEV (reference sequence). The trim removed 4 bases at V and 0 bases at J, leaving 4 bases unmatched. CDR3 protein: CASSYLAGGPSYEQYF. The CDR3 DNA sequence: TGTGCCAGCAGTTATCTAGCGGGAGGGCCCTCCTACGAGCAGTACTTC.

A few counts support this clonotype. The chain employs TRBV5-1 and TRBJ2-5; maybe TRBD1 (6 bases). CDR1 and CDR2 (germline): SGHRS, YFSETQ. Trimming cost V 4 bases and J 5 bases, with 21 bases left between them. The CDR3 sequence is 16 residues long. CDR3 sequence reads: CASSHTVGGSRETQYF. The CDR3 coding sequence is TGCGCCAGCAGCCACACGGTAGGGGGTTCGAGGGAGACCCAGTACTTC.

This clonotype was observed a handful of times. The genes are TRBV6-2 or TRBV6-3 and TRBJ2-7; 10 bases fit TRBD2. After removal of 7 bases from V and 7 bases from J, the junction contained 7 bases not matched to a gene. The CDR3 loop spans 13 amino acids. CDR1 and CDR2 (germline): MNHEY, SVGEGT. DNA of the CDR3: TGTGCCAGCAACCTAGCGGGAGCGTTGGAGCAGTACTTC. It yields the protein CASNLAGALEQYF.

The sample holds a few counts of this clonotype. The genes are TRBV30 and TRBJ2-1, with TRBD1 as a possible D gene (6 bases). Germline CDR1 is GTSNPN and CDR2 is SVGIG (reference sequence). V lost 1 base and J lost 9, with 10 bases in between. This CDR3 region has 12 residues. The CDR3 DNA sequence: TGTGCCTGGAGTGCTCCCAGGGGTGAGCAGTTCTTC. This translates into CAWSAPRGEQFF.

The chain carries TRBV5-1 and TRBJ2-7; D may be TRBD2 (6 bases). The CDR3 loop spans 18 amino acids. Trimming stripped 2 bases from V and 2 bases from J, with 23 bases between. From germline, CDR1 is SGHRS and CDR2 YFSETQ. The CDR3 region has the DNA TGCGCCAGCAGCTTAGCAGGAGGGTCTAGCCGGAACACCTACGAGCAGTACTTC. Amino acids: CASSLAGGSSRNTYEQYF.

This chain joins TRBV19 and TRBJ2-2; 13 bases are a match to TRBD2. With V trimmed by 7 bases and J by 9 bases, 8 bases remained unmatched. Looked up from germline, CDR1 is LNHDA and CDR2 is SQIVND (reference sequence). This CDR3 spans 15 amino acids. DNA of the CDR3: TGTGCCAGTAAGGGGGGGACTAGCGGGACTCGGGAGCTGTTTTTT. It encodes CASKGGTSGTRELFF. Variable domain in full (rest from reference TRBV19 and TRBJ2-2): DGGITQSPKYLFRKEGQNVTLSCEQNLNHDAMYWYRQDPGQGLRLIYYSQIVNDFQKGDIAEGYSVSREKKESFPLTVTSAQKNPTAFYLCASKGGTSGTRELFFGEGSRLTVL.

This clonotype was picked up many times. This CDR3 is CASSSGLAGVDEQFF. The CDR3 DNA is TGCGCCAGCAGCTCGGGACTAGCGGGAGTCGATGAGCAGTTCTTC. The rearrangement uses TRBV5-1 and TRBJ2-1, with TRBD2 matching over 14 bases. CDR3 size: 15 residues. CDR1 is SGHRS, CDR2 YFSETQ, per germline. V lost 3 bases, J lost 8 bases, and 4 bases stayed unmatched.